Listed below are T cell receptor beta chains from one sample, sequenced in a study of blood T cell repertoires in COVID-19. The table came from immunoSEQ multiplex PCR; TCRdb's copy has only in-frame clones and leaves some out. This table has about 120,000 clones, 70% to 90% appearing once. Input material: peripheral blood. These TCRs come from a man aged 30 to 45 with acute or convalescent COVID-19. Each CDR3 is given without its conserved first and last residue. D genes are given only for firm matches.

V	J	D	CDR3
TRBV10-3	TRBJ2-3	NA	AISESFSETDTQY
TRBV2	TRBJ2-7	NA	ASSISTGQGY
TRBV7-3	TRBJ2-1	NA	ASSLSRRDEQF
TRBV6-5	TRBJ2-5	NA	ATGAGFETQY
TRBV6-5	TRBJ2-2	NA	ASSYWTANTGKLF
TRBV3-1/TRBV3-2	TRBJ1-1	NA	ASSQVRGGTEAF
TRBV11-2	TRBJ1-4	TRBD1	ASSQDRGPEKLF
TRBV12-3/TRBV12-4	TRBJ1-1	TRBD1	ASNTGGTEAF
TRBV20-1	TRBJ2-5	TRBD2	SASTLAGGPGETQY
TRBV5-5	TRBJ1-6	NA	ASSLVIRVDSPLH
TRBV19	TRBJ1-5	NA	ASSTTGYQPQH
TRBV25-1	TRBJ1-2	TRBD1	ASSELGTGDVGYT
TRBV5-6	TRBJ1-6	TRBD1	ASSSNRGWNSPLH
TRBV4-1	TRBJ1-1	NA	ASSQRGTEAF
TRBV5-8	TRBJ1-2	TRBD1	ASSSGIGGGYT
TRBV5-1	TRBJ1-2	TRBD1	ASSGGTGAVYGYT
TRBV7-3	TRBJ2-5	TRBD2	ASSPGLAGLPYQETQY
TRBV7-9	TRBJ2-3	TRBD1	ASSPGTGAGHGDTQY
TRBV5-1	TRBJ2-7	NA	ASGQGSSYEQY
TRBV5-1	TRBJ2-6	TRBD1	ASSWGDRGLTGANVLT
TRBV5-1	TRBJ2-5	NA	ASSSQETQY
TRBV6-1	TRBJ2-1	TRBD2	ASSEEAGGFRNEQF
TRBV24-1	TRBJ1-2	NA	ATSLPVYGYT